These 17 T cell receptor beta chains originate from one sample sequenced in a study of T cell repertoires in cytomegalovirus infection (dated by TCRdb to about 2019). These TCRs are of unknown antigen specificity. Sequenced using an Illumina HiSeq 1500. The public reads were reanalyzed by TCRdb: fastp trimming at Q25, MiXCR alignment, in-frame beta chains only. Duplicate CDR3 protein sequences are folded into a single record with the most common DNA and genes. The sample table records around 340,000 distinct CDR3 sequences; 25% to 30% of these occur just once. Approximately 20% of the sample is in the top ten clones. The treatment or condition label here, explained by the study, means: in vitro stimulation with specific CMV peptide epitopes to enrich CMV-specific T cells. The sample was cultured PBMCs, taken from culture after CMV antigen stimulation. Every receptor here comes from a human donor in good health (CMV status not recorded). Some clones in this sample may be carry-over from other donors' samples.

This clonotype was seen more than once but under ten times. V is TRBV5-1 and J is TRBJ1-6; TRBD1 aligns across 7 bases. The CDR3 runs 17 residues. V dropped 0 bases and J dropped 7; count of bases not matched to a gene: 10. Germline lookup yields CDR1 SGHRS and CDR2 YFSETQ. In DNA, the CDR3 is TGCGCCAGCAGCTTGGCCGCCTACAGACAGGGAAATTCACCCCTCCACTTT. It yields the protein CASSLAAYRQGNSPLHF. The full variable domain, completed using reference TRBV5-1 and TRBJ1-6, is KAGVTQTPRYLIKTRGQQVTLSCSPISGHRSVSWYQQTPGQGLQFLFEYFSETQRNKGNFPGRFSGRQFSNSRSEMNVSTLELGDSALYLCASSLAAYRQGNSPLHFGNGTRLTVT.

This clonotype has more than one count but fewer than ten. The chain couples TRBV29-1 to TRBJ1-1, with TRBD1 as a possible D gene (5 bases). Germline V gene sequence: CDR1 SQVTM, CDR2 ANQGSEA. V was pared by 2 bases and J by 11 bases, with 12 bases between. This CDR3 is 11 amino acids long. CDR3 region: CSVERGRGAFF. Here the CDR3 DNA reads TGCAGCGTTGAACGGGGGAGAGGGGCTTTCTTT.

This clonotype was counted many times. CDR3: CASMGTVNQPQHF. In DNA, the CDR3 is TGTGCCAGCATGGGAACGGTCAATCAGCCCCAGCATTTT. This sequence joins TRBV7-2 and TRBJ1-5, with D uncertain. Looked up from germline, CDR1 is SGHTA and CDR2 is FQGNSA. The CDR3 covers 13 residues. Trimming removed 7 bases at V and 3 bases at J, with 10 bases between.

CDR3 coding DNA: TGTGCCAGTAGTTGGGGCAGTGACTATGGCTACACCTTC. Encoded protein: CASSWGSDYGYTF. The rearrangement links TRBV19 to TRBJ1-2; tentatively, D is TRBD1 (5 bases). Per the germline V gene, CDR1 is LNHDA and CDR2 is SQIVND (reference sequence). V lost 5 bases and J 3 bases, leaving 10 bases between the germline ends. This CDR3 has 13 residues.

This clonotype was detected only a few times. V and J are TRBV3-1 and TRBJ1-1, with 7 nucleotides matching TRBD1. The CDR3 runs 17 residues. Looked up from germline, CDR1 is LGHDT and CDR2 is YNNKEL (reference sequence). J gave up 2 bases and V 1 base, and 10 bases lay outside the gene matches. CDR3 amino acids: CASSQALIGTDNTEAFF. In DNA, the CDR3 is TGTGCCAGCAGCCAAGCCCTCATCGGGACAGACAACACTGAAGCTTTCTTT.

This clonotype was counted between two and nine times. The genes are TRBV7-2 and TRBJ2-5, with D unclear. Germline V gene lookup returns CDR1 SGHTA and CDR2 FQGNSA. V shed 4 bases and J shed 6 bases, with 6 bases lying between them. The CDR3 has 11 residues. CDR3 sequence reads: CASSSSKTQYF. The DNA of the CDR3 is TGTGCCAGCAGCTCTTCCAAGACCCAGTACTTC.

This clonotype has just a few counts. The gene calls are TRBV29-1 and TRBJ1-2; unclear D gene. V lost 1 base, J lost 4 bases, and 10 bases lay in between. CDR1 SQVTM and CDR2 ANQGSEA come from the germline V gene. This CDR3 region has 13 residues. CDR3 amino acids: CSVEVGGGYGYTF. The CDR3 DNA is TGCAGCGTTGAAGTAGGTGGAGGCTATGGCTACACCTTC.

This clonotype has more than one count but fewer than ten. The genes are TRBV7-3 and TRBJ1-1; 7 bases are shared with TRBD1. Unmatched junction bases numbered 14, after V lost 5 bases and J lost 5 bases. This CDR3 has 16 residues. From germline, CDR1 is SGHTA and CDR2 FQGTGA. The CDR3 spells CASSPVAGGDLTEAFF. The CDR3 DNA follows: TGTGCCAGCAGCCCCGTTGCAGGGGGGGATTTAACTGAAGCTTTCTTT.

The V and J genes are TRBV3-1 and TRBJ1-3, with D possibly matching TRBD1 (5 bases). The CDR3 consists of 17 residues. Germline-derived CDR1 and CDR2 are LGHDT and YNNKEL (reference sequence). Deletions cut 0 bases from V and 8 bases from J, with 20 bases between. CDR3 protein: CASSQDEYQEGMDTIYF. The CDR3, as DNA: TGTGCCAGCAGCCAAGATGAATACCAGGAGGGGATGGACACCATATATTTT.

J is TRBJ1-1 and V is TRBV7-8; 7 bases agree with TRBD1. Trimming took 1 base from V and 4 from J; bases not matched to a gene: 6. This CDR3 is built from 15 residues. Germline loops: CDR1 SGHVS, CDR2 FQNEAQ. The CDR3 DNA follows: TGTGCCAGCAGCTTAGGGGTCACAGGGGCCACTGAAGCTTTCTTT. Its translation: CASSLGVTGATEAFF.

The gene calls are TRBV7-8 and TRBJ2-1, with D maybe TRBD2 (5 bases). CDR1 is SGHVS, CDR2 FQNEAQ, per germline. Deletions cut 3 bases from V and 9 bases from J, with 21 bases between. CDR3 length: 16 amino acids. CDR3 sequence: CASSFRERGLAGEQFF. CDR3 coding DNA: TGTGCCAGCAGCTTCCGGGAACGCGGGCTTGCGGGTGAGCAGTTCTTC.

This clonotype has more than one count but fewer than ten. This chain connects TRBV6-1 to TRBJ2-1, with 7 bases that match TRBD2. The CDR3 is 18 residues long. Germline V gene sequence: CDR1 MNHNS, CDR2 SASEGT. J lost 0 bases, V lost 6 bases, and 14 bases had no gene match. The CDR3 DNA reads as TGTGCCAGCAGGAAAACTGGACTGGGCGGGAGCTCCTACAATGAGCAGTTCTTC. It is translated as CASRKTGLGGSSYNEQFF.

This clonotype appeared many times. The chain has TRBV11-3 and TRBJ2-3, with D possibly matching TRBD2 (5 bases). Between the trimmed V and J ends, which lost 0 bases and 0 bases, there was a span of 7 bases. The CDR3 runs to 15 residues. Germline V lookup: CDR1 SGHNT, CDR2 YENEEA. The DNA for the CDR3 is TGTGCCAGCAGCTTAGAGGGAGTGAGCACAGATACGCAGTATTTT. Translating gives CASSLEGVSTDTQYF.

This clonotype appeared a few times. The CDR3 DNA is TGTGCCAGCAGACTAGCGGGGGGGAGAAGTTACGAGCAGTACTTC. Translated: CASRLAGGRSYEQYF. The V call is TRBV6-1, the J call TRBJ2-7; 13 positions agree with TRBD2. Germline V CDR1 and CDR2: MNHNS, SASEGT. Trimming cost V 6 bases and J 4 bases; bases outside gene matches: 6. There are 15 residues in the CDR3.

This clonotype was seen at least ten times. This chain joins TRBV28 and TRBJ2-6; unclear D gene. Between the trimmed V and J ends, which lost 2 bases and 0 bases, there was a span of 5 bases. Germline V gene lookup returns CDR1 MDHEN and CDR2 SYDVKM. The length of the CDR3 is 15 residues. CDR3 DNA: TGTGCCAGCAGTTTAGCAGGCTCTGGGGCCAACGTCCTGACTTTC. This encodes CASSLAGSGANVLTF. Together with reference TRBV28 and TRBJ2-6, the CDR3 gives the full variable domain: DVKVTQSSRYLVKRTGEKVFLECVQDMDHENMFWYRQDPGLGLRLIYFSYDVKMKEKGDIPEGYSVSREKKERFSLILESASTNQTSMYLCASSLAGSGANVLTFGAGSRLTVL.

The V gene is TRBV4-1, the J gene TRBJ2-3; D gene unclear. CDR3 length: 12 residues. The germline V gene has CDR1 MGHRA and CDR2 YSYEKL. Trimming took off 6 bases at V and 3 bases at J, with 7 bases between the two ends. CDR3 bases: TGCGCCAGCAGTAGACCGACAGATACGCAGTATTTT. This sequence encodes CASSRPTDTQYF.

V usage is TRBV20-1 and J usage is TRBJ2-3; D is unclear. CDR1 is DFQATT and CDR2 is SNEGSKA in the germline V gene (reference sequence). The CDR3 loop spans 13 amino acids. V was clipped by 5 bases and J by 0 bases, with 9 bases between them. DNA of the CDR3: TGCAGTGCTTCCCTGTCGAGCACAGATACGCAGTATTTT. It specifies CSASLSSTDTQYF.